The 30 T cell receptor beta chains presented below share a single source sample, sequenced in a study of technical replicates of blood from a handful of donors. Some clones are missing from TCRdb's copy, which holds only in-frame ones; the method was immunoSEQ multiplex PCR. The table includes tens of thousands of clones, about nine tenths detected once. Sequencing was carried out using T cells isolated from PBMCs. All receptors derive from a human donor in good health.

CDR3 sequence: CTSSRRRLCEKLFF. CDR3 nucleotides: TGCACCAGCAGCCGGAGACGTTTATGCGAAAAACTGTTTTTT. The chain is built from TRBV1 and TRBJ1-4. TRBV1 is classified as a pseudogene. There are 14 residues in the CDR3.

The chain is built from TRBV5-1 and TRBJ1-4, with D possibly matching TRBD1 (6 bases). CDR1 and CDR2 from the germline V gene are SGHRS and YFSETQ. Trimming shortened V by 4 bases and J by 5 bases, and 12 bases separated the two germline ends. The CDR3 consists of 14 residues. The CDR3 region has the DNA TGCGCCAGCAGCCTACAGGGAGGGAATGAAAAACTGTTTTTT. This gives the protein CASSLQGGNEKLFF.

This clone was found once. The V call is TRBV6-6, the J call TRBJ1-2; no clear D gene. Germline V gives CDR1 MNHNY, CDR2 SVGAGI (reference sequence). V was pared by 8 bases and J by 3 bases, with 7 bases between. The CDR3 has 11 amino acids. CDR3 DNA: TGTGCCAGCCAGGCTGACTATGGCTACACCTTC. Residues: CASQADYGYTF.

The gene calls are TRBV20-1 and TRBJ1-2; D is ambiguous. V lost 5 bases and J 6 bases, leaving 7 bases between the germline ends. The CDR3 length is 10 residues. In germline, CDR1 is DFQATT, CDR2 SNEGSKA (reference sequence). CDR3 amino acids: CSASVDGYTF. The CDR3 DNA reads TGCAGTGCTTCAGTGGATGGCTACACCTTC.

The genes are TRBV5-1 and TRBJ2-1; 15 positions agree with TRBD2. CDR1 SGHRS and CDR2 YFSETQ come from the germline V gene. The CDR3 has 16 amino acids. Unmatched junction bases numbered 4, after V lost 4 bases and J lost 5 bases. The CDR3 bases are TGCGCCAGCAGCAACGGACTAGCGGGAGGGCACAATGAGCAGTTCTTC. It yields the protein CASSNGLAGGHNEQFF.

The chain couples TRBV6-1 to TRBJ2-7; the D gene is possibly TRBD2 (5 bases). Deletions cut 4 bases from V and 3 bases from J, with 13 bases between. The V gene's germline CDR1 is MNHNS and CDR2 SASEGT. The CDR3 consists of 14 residues. The CDR3 DNA follows: TGTGCCAGCAGTGTAGTTGGAGGATTCTACGAGCAGTACTTC. As protein: CASSVVGGFYEQYF.

This clone has just one count. The chain couples TRBV4-1 to TRBJ2-7; D is perhaps TRBD1 (6 bases). Germline-derived CDR1 and CDR2 are MGHRA and YSYEKL. This CDR3 comprises 14 residues. V lost 0 bases and J 2 bases, leaving 8 bases between the germline ends. The CDR3: CASSQDRGTYEQYF. CDR3 in DNA: TGCGCCAGCAGCCAAGACAGGGGAACCTACGAGCAGTACTTC.

V and J are TRBV6-1 and TRBJ2-5; 7 nucleotides match TRBD2. The CDR3 is made up of 15 amino acids. Germline assignment: CDR1 MNHNS and CDR2 SASEGT. Unmatched junction bases numbered 9, after V lost 5 bases and J lost 3 bases. This CDR3 reads CASSQPWGGKETQYF. The CDR3 coding sequence is TGTGCCAGCAGTCAACCCTGGGGGGGGAAAGAGACCCAGTACTTC.

The chain couples TRBV25-1 to TRBJ1-1; the match to TRBD1 covers 7 bases. This CDR3 has 15 amino acids. V trimming: 1 base; J trimming: 6 bases; junction bases outside the gene matches: 8. Per the germline V gene, CDR1 is MGHDK and CDR2 is SYGVNS. The chain's CDR3 is CASSESFRDSPEAFF. In DNA form, the CDR3 reads TGTGCCAGCAGTGAATCTTTCCGGGACAGTCCTGAAGCTTTCTTT.

This clone has only one observation. The chain recombines TRBV10-3 with TRBJ2-1; 7 bases match TRBD2. Germline assignment: CDR1 ENHRY and CDR2 SYGVKD. Germline trimming cut 8 bases from V and 8 bases from J; bases unmatched to any gene: 18. The CDR3 covers 16 residues. CDR3 coding DNA: TGTGCCATCGGGCCGGGGGGAAACTTAAAGATCGATGAGCAGTTCTTC. It encodes CAIGPGGNLKIDEQFF.

The table lists this clone with a count of one. This rearrangement joins TRBV25-1 to TRBJ2-7, with 10 nucleotides matching TRBD1. Germline CDR1 and CDR2: MGHDK and SYGVNS. This CDR3 has 14 residues. V was clipped by 2 bases and J by 3 bases; unmatched bases: 1. In nucleotides, the CDR3 is TGTGCCAGCAGTGAAGGGACAGGGGACTACGAGCAGTACTTC. Its translation: CASSEGTGDYEQYF.

The chain links TRBV28 to TRBJ2-3; TRBD2 matches 8 bases. The CDR3 loop spans 15 amino acids. From germline, CDR1 is MDHEN and CDR2 SYDVKM. Losses at the gene ends were 3 bases for V and 4 bases for J; bases not matched to a gene: 6. The CDR3 nucleotides read TGTGCCAGCAGTTTTAGCGGGGAGGGGGCAGATACGCAGTATTTT. Its protein product is CASSFSGEGADTQYF.

The J gene is TRBJ2-3, the V gene TRBV5-1, with D tentatively TRBD1 (5 bases). CDR1 is SGHRS, CDR2 YFSETQ, per germline. With 0 bases removed from V and 0 bases from J, the gap between germline ends came to 11 bases. The CDR3 totals 16 residues. CDR3 sequence: CASSLEGAFSTDTQYF. The CDR3 DNA reads as TGCGCCAGCAGCTTGGAAGGGGCGTTCAGCACAGATACGCAGTATTTT. Full variable domain (missing parts from reference TRBV5-1 and TRBJ2-3): KAGVTQTPRYLIKTRGQQVTLSCSPISGHRSVSWYQQTPGQGLQFLFEYFSETQRNKGNFPGRFSGRQFSNSRSEMNVSTLELGDSALYLCASSLEGAFSTDTQYFGPGTRLTVL.

The CDR3, as DNA: TGCGCCAGCAGCCGGGACATCTCCTACGAGCAGTACTTC. Translated, it gives CASSRDISYEQYF. The chain carries TRBV4-3 and TRBJ2-7; D possibly corresponds to TRBD1 (6 bases). Germline loops: CDR1 LGHNA, CDR2 YSLEER. CDR3 length: 13 residues. The germline V and J ends were trimmed by 4 bases and 0 bases, with 7 bases remaining between them.

The CDR3 sequence is CASSSAGTNSGNTIYF. The CDR3 coding sequence is TGCGCCAGCAGCTCGGCCGGGACAAACTCTGGAAACACCATATATTTT. The rearrangement links TRBV5-1 to TRBJ1-3; D is possibly TRBD1 (6 bases). Looked up from germline, CDR1 is SGHRS and CDR2 is YFSETQ. The CDR3 consists of 16 residues. The V and J ends lost 3 bases and 0 bases respectively, with 13 bases between them.

The chain carries TRBV6-5 and TRBJ1-1; 10 nucleotides match TRBD1. This CDR3 has 14 residues. Germline lookup yields CDR1 MNHEY and CDR2 SVGAGI. The J segment lost 7 bases and the V segment lost 2 bases, leaving 4 bases of the junction unmatched. For the CDR3, the DNA is TGTGCCAGCAGTTACGGACGGGACAGGGGTGAAGCTTTCTTT. Residues: CASSYGRDRGEAFF.

The chain employs TRBV19 and TRBJ1-1, with 10 bases aligning to TRBD1. V trimming: 5 bases; J trimming: 1 base; junction bases outside the gene matches: 4. CDR1 is LNHDA and CDR2 is SQIVND in the germline V gene (reference sequence). This CDR3 is built from 15 residues. The CDR3 DNA reads TGTGCCAGTAGTTACCGGGACAGGGGGAACACTGAAGCTTTCTTT. Its protein product is CASSYRDRGNTEAFF.

The chain links TRBV28 to TRBJ1-1; D call uncertain. In germline, CDR1 is MDHEN, CDR2 SYDVKM. This CDR3 has 14 amino acids. Trimming took 1 base from V and 3 from J, leaving 9 bases between them. The CDR3 here is CASSLYPSDTEAFF. The CDR3 bases are TGTGCCAGCAGTTTATATCCTTCGGACACTGAAGCTTTCTTT.

The rearrangement joins TRBV2 to TRBJ2-7, with TRBD1 as a possible D gene (5 bases). Trimming pared 8 bases from V and 4 bases from J, leaving 18 bases between. The CDR3 loop spans 14 amino acids. CDR1 and CDR2 (germline): SNHLY, FYNNEI. The CDR3 here is CASQTRQTAYEQYF. The CDR3 region has the DNA TGTGCCAGCCAAACGCGACAGACGGCTTACGAGCAGTACTTC.

CDR3 sequence reads: CARSFLGNRYEQYF. The DNA for the CDR3 is TGTGCCAGAAGCTTCTTGGGGAACAGGTACGAGCAGTACTTC. This chain joins TRBV5-3 and TRBJ2-7, with D maybe TRBD1 (5 bases). TRBV5-3 is recorded as an ORF, its role being uncertain. Between the trimmed V and J ends, which lost 2 bases and 4 bases, there was a span of 13 bases. The CDR3 loop spans 14 amino acids.

The genes are TRBV6-5 and TRBJ1-1; 7 bases agree with TRBD1. The CDR3 has 15 residues. The trim removed 6 bases at V and 1 base at J, leaving 8 bases unmatched. Germline V gene lookup returns CDR1 MNHEY and CDR2 SVGAGI. In nucleotides, the CDR3 is TGTGCCAGCAGCTCTTACCGGACAGGGAACACTGAAGCTTTCTTT. Translation gives CASSSYRTGNTEAFF.

V gene TRBV19 combines with J gene TRBJ1-2; D gene unclear. CDR1 LNHDA and CDR2 SQIVND come from the germline V gene (reference sequence). V was shortened by 3 bases and J by 1 base, with 15 bases between the two germline ends. CDR3 length: 16 amino acids. In DNA form, the CDR3 reads TGTGCCAGTAGTATTAAAGCACAGTTCCTTAACTATGGCTACACCTTC. Its translation is CASSIKAQFLNYGYTF. Together with reference TRBV19 and TRBJ1-2, the CDR3 gives the full variable domain: DGGITQSPKYLFRKEGQNVTLSCEQNLNHDAMYWYRQDPGQGLRLIYYSQIVNDFQKGDIAEGYSVSREKKESFPLTVTSAQKNPTAFYLCASSIKAQFLNYGYTFGSGTRLTVV.

The chain carries TRBV4-1 and TRBJ1-5; a weak D match, TRBD1 (6 bases). The germline CDR1 and CDR2 sequences are MGHRA and YSYEKL. The CDR3 consists of 13 residues. V lost 8 bases, J lost 4 bases, and 12 bases lay in between. The CDR3 DNA is TGCGCCAGCGGCAGGGGCCCTAATCAGCCCCAGCATTTT. This encodes CASGRGPNQPQHF.

The chain joins TRBV20-1 to TRBJ1-1, with TRBD1 as a possible D gene (5 bases). The CDR3 contains 10 residues. Germline values: CDR1 DFQATT, CDR2 SNEGSKA (reference sequence). The CDR3 loop reads CSQRGTEAFF. Written as DNA, the CDR3 is TGCAGCCAAAGGGGCACTGAAGCTTTCTTT.

This chain uses TRBV6-1 with TRBJ1-5; the D gene is possibly TRBD1 (6 bases). The germline CDR1 and CDR2 sequences are MNHNS and SASEGT. V was cut by 11 bases and J by 4 bases, with 9 bases left in between. CDR3 length equals 11 residues. The CDR3 loop is CASGTNQPQHF. CDR3 DNA sequence: TGTGCCTCCGGGACAAATCAGCCCCAGCATTTT.

V is TRBV5-1 and J is TRBJ1-4; no firm D call. Looked up from germline, CDR1 is SGHRS and CDR2 is YFSETQ. The CDR3 contains 17 residues. The V gene lost 0 bases and the J gene lost 2 bases, with 14 bases spanning the gap. CDR3 in DNA: TGCGCCAGCAGCTTGGGAGGGAGGGCGGATACTAATGAAAAACTGTTTTTT. Protein: CASSLGGRADTNEKLFF.

The chain employs TRBV27 and TRBJ1-5; D call uncertain. CDR1 MNHEY and CDR2 SMNVEV come from the germline V gene (reference sequence). The V gene lost 10 bases and the J gene lost 3 bases, with 10 bases spanning the gap. The CDR3 contains 12 residues. The CDR3 spells CATLPPNQPQHF. CDR3 nucleotide sequence: TGTGCCACCCTCCCCCCCAATCAGCCCCAGCATTTT.

The chain is built from TRBV19 and TRBJ2-5, with 7 bases lining up with TRBD2. Germline CDR1 LNHDA, CDR2 SQIVND (reference sequence). CDR3 size: 13 residues. After removal of 3 bases from V and 3 bases from J, the junction contained 1 base not matched to a gene. This CDR3 reads CASSILAEETQYF. The CDR3, as DNA: TGTGCCAGTAGTATCCTAGCGGAAGAGACCCAGTACTTC. The variable domain in full, completed from reference TRBV19 and TRBJ2-5, reads DGGITQSPKYLFRKEGQNVTLSCEQNLNHDAMYWYRQDPGQGLRLIYYSQIVNDFQKGDIAEGYSVSREKKESFPLTVTSAQKNPTAFYLCASSILAEETQYFGPGTRLLVL.

The chain links TRBV5-1 to TRBJ2-7; TRBD2 matches 7 bases. V was pared by 0 bases and J by 4 bases, with 4 bases of the junction left unmatched. The CDR3 contains 14 residues. Germline values: CDR1 SGHRS, CDR2 YFSETQ. For the CDR3, the DNA is TGCGCCAGCAGCTTGGAGGTCGGGAGGTACGAGCAGTACTTC. Its translation is CASSLEVGRYEQYF. Full variable domain (outside the CDR3, taken from reference TRBV5-1 and TRBJ2-7): KAGVTQTPRYLIKTRGQQVTLSCSPISGHRSVSWYQQTPGQGLQFLFEYFSETQRNKGNFPGRFSGRQFSNSRSEMNVSTLELGDSALYLCASSLEVGRYEQYFGPGTRLTVT.

The chain carries TRBV7-2 and TRBJ1-1; D is ambiguous. Trimming pared 1 base from V and 0 bases from J, leaving 9 bases between. The CDR3 is 15 residues long. The germline CDR1 and CDR2 sequences are SGHTA and FQGNSA. The DNA of the CDR3 is TGTGCCAGCAGCTTAGACCCGGGAATGAACACTGAAGCTTTCTTT. Translating it yields CASSLDPGMNTEAFF. Full variable domain (rest looked up from reference TRBV7-2 and TRBJ1-1): GAGVSQSPSNKVTEKGKDVELRCDPISGHTALYWYRQSLGQGLEFLIYFQGNSAPDKSGLPSDRFSAERTGGSVSTLTIQRTQQEDSAVYLCASSLDPGMNTEAFFGQGTRLTVV.